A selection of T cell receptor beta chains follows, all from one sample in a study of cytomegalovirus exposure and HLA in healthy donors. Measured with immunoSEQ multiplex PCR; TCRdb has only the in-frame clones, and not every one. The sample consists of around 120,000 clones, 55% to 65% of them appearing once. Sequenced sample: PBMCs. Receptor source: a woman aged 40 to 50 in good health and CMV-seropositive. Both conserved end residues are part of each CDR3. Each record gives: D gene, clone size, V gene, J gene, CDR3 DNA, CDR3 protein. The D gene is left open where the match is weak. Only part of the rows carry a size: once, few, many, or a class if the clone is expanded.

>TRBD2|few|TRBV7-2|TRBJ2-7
TGTGCCAGCAGCTTAGACTCCATCGGGACTAGCGGGAGATACGAGCAGTACTTC
CASSLDSIGTSGRYEQYF
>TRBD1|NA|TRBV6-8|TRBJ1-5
TGTGCCAGCAGTAACCCGACAGGGGGCTTGGGGAATCAGCCCCAGCATTTT
CASSNPTGGLGNQPQHF
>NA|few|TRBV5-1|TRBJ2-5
TGCGCCAGCAGCTCAGACAGATCCATGGGGACCCAGTACTTC
CASSSDRSMGTQYF
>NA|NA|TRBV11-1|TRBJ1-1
TGTGCCAGCAGCTTAGTTGACAGGAACACTGAAGCTTTCTTT
CASSLVDRNTEAFF
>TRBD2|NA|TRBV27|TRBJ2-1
TGTGCCAGCAGTTTACTAGCGGGAGGGTACAATGAGCAGTTCTTC
CASSLLAGGYNEQFF
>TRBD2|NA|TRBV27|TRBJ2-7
TGTGCCAGCAGTCCCTGGACTAGCTCGTACGAGCAGTACTTC
CASSPWTSSYEQYF
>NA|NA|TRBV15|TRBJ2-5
TGTGCCACCAGATCTCAGGGGTTGGAGACCCAGTACTTC
CATRSQGLETQYF
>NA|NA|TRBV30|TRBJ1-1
TGTGCCTGGAGCTACTCATTTAGTGGTGAAGCTTTCTTT
CAWSYSFSGEAFF
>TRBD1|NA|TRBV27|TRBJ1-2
TGTGCCAGCAGTTTATACGGTACAGGGGGGAACTATGGCTACACCTTC
CASSLYGTGGNYGYTF
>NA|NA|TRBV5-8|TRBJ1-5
TGTGCCAGCACCCGAGGAACAGGCCTTCGGGCCCAGCATTTT
CASTRGTGLRAQHF
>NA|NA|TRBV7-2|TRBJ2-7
TGTGCCAGCAGCTTAGAGCCCGCTAGAGACGAGCAGTACTTC
CASSLEPARDEQYF
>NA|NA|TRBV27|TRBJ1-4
TGTGCCAGCAGTAAATGGACGGGAAAAGATGAAAAACTGTTTTTT
CASSKWTGKDEKLFF
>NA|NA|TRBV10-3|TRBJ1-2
TGTGCCATCAACGACAGAGCTAACTATGGCTACACCTTC
CAINDRANYGYTF
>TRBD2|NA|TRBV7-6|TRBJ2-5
TGTGCCAGCAGCCCGATCCCGGGACTAGCGGGGGGTCAAGAGACCCAGTACTTC
CASSPIPGLAGGQETQYF
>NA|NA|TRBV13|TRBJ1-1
TGTGCCAGCGCTCCTCCGGGATCACCGACTGAAGCTTTCTTT
CASAPPGSPTEAFF
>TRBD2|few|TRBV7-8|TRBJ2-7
TGTGCCAGCAGCTTAGAATCACTGGGGGTAGCGGGTTCCTACGAGCAGTACTTC
CASSLESLGVAGSYEQYF
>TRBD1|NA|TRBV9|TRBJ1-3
TGTGCCAGCAGCCCTACAGGGGGGTTCGACACCATATATTTT
CASSPTGGFDTIYF
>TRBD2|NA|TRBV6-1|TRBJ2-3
TGTGCCAGCAGTGACGGGACTAGCGGGACCGCACGGGGGACGCAGTATTTT
CASSDGTSGTARGTQYF
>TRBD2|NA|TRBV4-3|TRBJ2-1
TGCGCCAGCAGCGCCGTGACTAGCGGCTCCTACAATGAGCAGTTCTTC
CASSAVTSGSYNEQFF
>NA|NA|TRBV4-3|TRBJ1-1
TGCGCCAGCAGCCAAGATGCAGGGGCTATTTTTATGAACACTGAAGCTTTCTTT
CASSQDAGAIFMNTEAFF
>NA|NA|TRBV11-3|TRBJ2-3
TGTGCCAGCAGCTTAGGATCCGGGGGAGAAGGGCCAGATACGCAGTATTTT
CASSLGSGGEGPDTQYF
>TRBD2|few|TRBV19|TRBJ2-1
TGTGCCAGTAGTATGGGGCGGGAGTCCAATGAGCAGTTCTTC
CASSMGRESNEQFF
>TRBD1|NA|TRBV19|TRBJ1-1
TGTGCCAGTAACACCCGGGACAGGGGGCAAGCTTTCTTT
CASNTRDRGQAFF
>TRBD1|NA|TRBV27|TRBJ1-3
TGTGCCAGCAGTTTATCTCCTAGGGGGCCTGGAAACACCATATATTTT
CASSLSPRGPGNTIYF
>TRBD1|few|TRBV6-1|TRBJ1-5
TGTGCCAGCAGTGATAAGGGGGCGAGTCTTATAAGCAATCAGCCCCAGCATTTT
CASSDKGASLISNQPQHF
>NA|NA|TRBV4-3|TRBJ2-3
TGCGCCAGCAGCCCCCACCTAATTAGCACAGATACGCAGTATTTT
CASSPHLISTDTQYF
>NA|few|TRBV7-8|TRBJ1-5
TGTGCCAGCAGCTTATACGCAGATCAGCCCCAGCATTTT
CASSLYADQPQHF
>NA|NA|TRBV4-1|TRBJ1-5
TGCGCCAGCAGCCCCGGCCGGGGTAGCAATCAGCCCCAGCATTTT
CASSPGRGSNQPQHF
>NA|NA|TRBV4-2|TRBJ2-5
TGTGCCAGCAGCCAAGGGGGCCTCTCCCCGGAGACCCAGTACTTC
CASSQGGLSPETQYF
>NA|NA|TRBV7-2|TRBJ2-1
TGTGCCAGCAGCTTAAAACCGGGACTTAGCTCCTACAATGAGCAGTTCTTC
CASSLKPGLSSYNEQFF
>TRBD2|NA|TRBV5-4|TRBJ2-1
TGTGCCAGCAGCTTAGTAGCGGGAGGGCCTTATAATGAGCAGTTCTTC
CASSLVAGGPYNEQFF
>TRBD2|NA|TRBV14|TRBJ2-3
TGTGCCAGCAGCCCACTAGCGGGAGGGCCCGGAGATACGCAGTATTTT
CASSPLAGGPGDTQYF
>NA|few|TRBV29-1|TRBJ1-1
TGCAGCACAGCTGCAGCTTTCTTT
CSTAAAFF
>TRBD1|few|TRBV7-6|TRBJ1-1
TGTGCCAGCAGCACCCGACAGGGTGGGATCGAAGCTTTCTTT
CASSTRQGGIEAFF
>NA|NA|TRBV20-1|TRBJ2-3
TGCAGTGCTAGGGGGAGCGATACGCAGTATTTT
CSARGSDTQYF
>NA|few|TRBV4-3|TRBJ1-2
TGCGCCAGCAGCCAAGATAGGGCAGGGGTGGGCGGCTACACCTTC
CASSQDRAGVGGYTF
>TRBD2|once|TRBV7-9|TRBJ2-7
TGTGCCAGCAGCCCAAGGCTGGGGGTGGGACTAGCTCGCTACGAGCAGTACTTC
CASSPRLGVGLARYEQYF
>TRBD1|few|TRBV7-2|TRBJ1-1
TGTGCCAGCAGCTCACCTACAGGGGACGCTGAAGCTTTCTTT
CASSSPTGDAEAFF
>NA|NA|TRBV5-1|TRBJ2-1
TGCGCCAGCAGCTCTCCAGCCTACAATGAGCAGTTCTTC
CASSSPAYNEQFF
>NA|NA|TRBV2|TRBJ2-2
TGTGCCAGCAGTGAAGTTGGGACTTCAACCGGGGAGCTGTTTTTT
CASSEVGTSTGELFF